Following are 24 T cell receptor beta chains from one sample sequenced in a study of T cell clones after liver transplantation. Only in-frame clones appear in the TCRdb table, and some are missing; sequencing was by immunoSEQ multiplex PCR. The table shows about 15,000 clones, with over 90% occurring only once. The specimen was CD8+ T cells from blood, collected before liver transplant. These receptors all come from a human donor who received a liver transplant.

The chain couples TRBV27 to TRBJ2-1; the match to TRBD1 covers 7 bases. This CDR3 contains 15 residues. In germline, CDR1 is MNHEY, CDR2 SMNVEV (reference sequence). The ends lost 7 bases at V and 8 bases at J; junction bases unmatched: 14. The CDR3 here is CASTTYRGGVHEQFF. CDR3 nucleotide sequence: TGTGCCAGCACCACTTACAGGGGTGGTGTCCATGAGCAGTTCTTC.

The CDR3 DNA sequence: TGCGCCAGCAGTCCCAGACTAGCCACGTTACTTGATACGCAGTATTTT. Translated, it gives CASSPRLATLLDTQYF. The chain links TRBV5-1 to TRBJ2-3; the match to TRBD2 covers 7 bases. The J segment lost 6 bases and the V segment lost 5 bases, leaving 15 bases of the junction unmatched. Germline CDR1 reads SGHRS; CDR2 reads YFSETQ. CDR3 length: 16 amino acids.

V usage is TRBV28 and J usage is TRBJ2-5, with 7 bases that match TRBD2. Near its end, the DNA agrees better with TRBJ2-7, so the J call may be wrong. The length of the CDR3 is 13 residues. Germline CDR1 is MDHEN and CDR2 is SYDVKM. The CDR3 is CASSWDYLYEQYF. CDR3 coding DNA: TGTGCCAGCAGTTGGGACTACCTCTACGAGCAGTACTTC.

The chain is built from TRBV27 and TRBJ2-7; a possible D gene is TRBD1 (6 bases). V dropped 5 bases and J dropped 3 bases, with 14 bases sitting between them. The CDR3 loop spans 14 amino acids. Germline assignment: CDR1 MNHEY and CDR2 SMNVEV (reference sequence). CDR3 amino acids: CASSLARTDYEQYF. DNA of the CDR3: TGTGCCAGCAGTCTCGCCCGGACAGACTACGAGCAGTACTTC.

Here the CDR3 reads CASMGVGTNTGELFF. The CDR3 coding sequence is TGTGCCTCCATGGGGGTCGGAACGAACACCGGGGAGCTGTTTTTT. V is TRBV6-4 and J is TRBJ2-2, with D perhaps TRBD1 or TRBD2 (5 bases each). The germline gives CDR1 MRHNA, CDR2 SNTAGT. Trimming removed 11 bases at V and 0 bases at J, with 16 bases between. The CDR3 is made up of 15 amino acids.

The chain recombines TRBV19 with TRBJ2-1; D is tentatively TRBD1 or TRBD2 (6 bases each). Trimming took 10 bases from V and 5 from J, leaving 15 bases between them. The CDR3 runs 13 residues. Germline V gives CDR1 LNHDA, CDR2 SQIVND (reference sequence). CDR3 protein: CANRWGAHNEQFF. For the CDR3, the DNA is TGTGCCAATAGGTGGGGGGCCCACAATGAGCAGTTCTTC.

V usage is TRBV19 and J usage is TRBJ2-1; 9 bases match TRBD2. CDR1 LNHDA and CDR2 SQIVND come from the germline V gene (reference sequence). The CDR3 is 17 amino acids. The junction had 7 bases not matched to a gene; V was cut back by 1 base and J by 3 bases. CDR3 nucleotide sequence: TGTGCCAGTAGTATAGGGGGCGGGAGGGCCTTCTACAATGAGCAGTTCTTC. Translating gives CASSIGGGRAFYNEQFF.

The V call is TRBV15, the J call TRBJ2-7; 7 bases are a match to TRBD1. The CDR3 length is 14 residues. Germline loops: CDR1 LNHNV, CDR2 YYDKDF (reference sequence). J gave up 7 bases and V 1 base, and 7 bases lay outside the gene matches. DNA of the CDR3: TGTGCCACCAGCAGAGGGACAGGTCAGGGGGAGCAGTACTTC. It yields the protein CATSRGTGQGEQYF.

This chain joins TRBV27 and TRBJ2-7, with D perhaps matching TRBD2 (6 bases). The V gene lost 3 bases and the J gene lost 5 bases, with 17 bases spanning the gap. From germline, CDR1 is MNHEY and CDR2 SMNVEV (reference sequence). The CDR3 contains 15 residues. CDR3 amino acids: CASSFARGGMDEQYF. The CDR3 DNA follows: TGTGCCAGCAGTTTTGCGCGGGGAGGCATGGACGAGCAGTACTTC.

The chain recombines TRBV13 with TRBJ2-7, with D possibly matching TRBD1 (5 bases). CDR1 and CDR2 (germline): PRHDT, FYEKMQ (reference sequence). The CDR3 loop spans 16 amino acids. The V end was cut by 0 bases, the J end by 3 bases, with 15 bases between. Here the CDR3 reads CASSLGLGAQVYEQYF. The CDR3 DNA is TGTGCCAGCAGCTTAGGATTAGGGGCACAGGTCTACGAGCAGTACTTC.

The chain has TRBV13 and TRBJ1-1; no clear D gene. The CDR3 contains 13 residues. From germline, CDR1 is PRHDT and CDR2 FYEKMQ (reference sequence). V lost 0 bases to trimming and J lost 4 bases, with 6 bases between them. This chain's CDR3 is CASSLGAGTEAFF. The CDR3 DNA reads as TGTGCCAGCAGCTTAGGGGCAGGCACTGAAGCTTTCTTT. The full variable domain, in which reference TRBV13 and TRBJ1-1 provide the parts outside the CDR3, is AAGVIQSPRHLIKEKRETATLKCYPIPRHDTVYWYQQGPGQDPQFLISFYEKMQSDKGSIPDRFSAQQFSDYHSELNMSSLELGDSALYFCASSLGAGTEAFFGQGTRLTVV.

The gene calls are TRBV4-3 and TRBJ2-1, with unresolved D. Germline CDR1 LGHNA, CDR2 YSLEER. The CDR3 has 16 residues. Trimming cost V 3 bases and J 4 bases, with 16 bases left between them. The CDR3 reads CASSHYDDGLYNEQFF. The CDR3 nucleotides read TGCGCCAGCAGCCATTACGACGACGGGTTATACAATGAGCAGTTCTTC.

The chain joins TRBV9 to TRBJ2-3; D is possibly TRBD2 (5 bases). CDR1 is SGDLS and CDR2 is YYNGEE in the germline V gene. The length of the CDR3 is 16 residues. Trimming took off 3 bases at V and 1 base at J, with 15 bases between the two ends. The CDR3 reads CASSETERRRTDTQYF. CDR3 DNA: TGTGCCAGCAGCGAAACGGAGCGGAGACGCACAGATACGCAGTATTTT.

This clone was counted a single time. This chain links TRBV28 with TRBJ2-7, with a possible D match to TRBD2 (6 bases). The CDR3 is 14 residues long. Trimming took off 3 bases at V and 2 bases at J, with 11 bases between the two ends. CDR1 MDHEN and CDR2 SYDVKM come from the germline V gene. The CDR3 protein is CASSFPGTAYEQYF. DNA of the CDR3: TGTGCCAGCAGTTTTCCAGGGACTGCCTACGAGCAGTACTTC.

This clone was seen a single time. V is TRBV7-9 and J is TRBJ2-3, with D perhaps TRBD2 (5 bases). The CDR3 spans 13 residues. The V and J ends lost 2 bases and 11 bases respectively, with 14 bases between them. Germline CDR1 reads SEHNR; CDR2 reads FQNEAQ (reference sequence). The CDR3: CASSLSEGGWQYF. The CDR3 DNA sequence: TGTGCCAGCAGCTTATCCGAGGGTGGGTGGCAGTATTTT.

The genes are TRBV5-8 and TRBJ1-3, with D perhaps TRBD1 (6 bases). Per germline, CDR1 SGHTS and CDR2 YDEGEE. This CDR3 contains 15 residues. V was cut by 4 bases and J by 3 bases, with 14 bases left in between. The CDR3 here is CASSLQGTVGNTIYF. CDR3 nucleotide sequence: TGTGCCAGCAGCCTACAGGGTACTGTTGGAAACACCATATATTTT. Complete variable domain (other parts from reference TRBV5-8 and TRBJ1-3): EAGVTQSPTHLIKTRGQQATLRCSPISGHTSVYWYQQALGLGLQFLLWYDEGEERNRGNFPPRFSGRQFPNYSSELNVNALELEDSALYLCASSLQGTVGNTIYFGEGSWLTVV.

In nucleotides, the CDR3 is TGTGCCAGCAGTTCGCATCTAGGGAGGAACACCGGGGAGCTGTTTTTT. Residues: CASSSHLGRNTGELFF. The J gene is TRBJ2-2, the V gene TRBV27; D might be TRBD2 (5 bases). The V gene lost 4 bases and the J gene lost 1 base, with 13 bases spanning the gap. Germline lookup yields CDR1 MNHEY and CDR2 SMNVEV (reference sequence). The CDR3 has 16 residues.

This chain connects TRBV5-6 to TRBJ2-7, with TRBD1 identical over 9 bases. The junction had 8 bases not matched to a gene; V was cut back by 2 bases and J by 5 bases. Germline V gene lookup returns CDR1 SGHDT and CDR2 YYEEEE. The CDR3 extends over 15 amino acids. CDR3 sequence (DNA): TGTGCCAGCAGCTTCACCGGGACAGGGCCTAACGAGCAGTACTTC. Translated, it gives CASSFTGTGPNEQYF.

This sequence joins TRBV27 and TRBJ1-1; D is unclear. The CDR3 totals 13 residues. CDR1 and CDR2 from the germline V gene are MNHEY and SMNVEV (reference sequence). Trimming removed 4 bases at V and 3 bases at J, with 9 bases between. The CDR3 region is CASSWTRDTEAFF. The DNA of the CDR3 is TGTGCCAGCAGTTGGACCCGAGACACTGAAGCTTTCTTT.

The V and J genes are TRBV5-1 and TRBJ2-7, with 7 nucleotides matching TRBD1. Germline CDR1 reads SGHRS; CDR2 reads YFSETQ. This CDR3 comprises 15 residues. The V and J ends lost 0 bases and 5 bases, in that order; junction bases with no gene match: 8. The CDR3 spells CASSLGQGSGDEQYF. The DNA for the CDR3 is TGCGCCAGCAGCTTGGGACAGGGTTCGGGCGACGAGCAGTACTTC.

The V gene is TRBV27, the J gene TRBJ1-2; D ambiguous. The V and J ends lost 6 bases and 6 bases respectively, with 14 bases between them. Germline V gene lookup returns CDR1 MNHEY and CDR2 SMNVEV (reference sequence). This CDR3 has 13 amino acids. The CDR3 region has the DNA TGTGCCAGCAGGCCCGGAGGTAGAGATGGCTACACCTTC. This codes for CASRPGGRDGYTF.

Only a few counts were recorded for this clone. The rearrangement links TRBV29-1 to TRBJ1-4; 8 bases fit TRBD1. This CDR3 region has 13 residues. The V gene end was trimmed by 2 bases and the J gene end by 8 bases; junction bases not matched to a gene: 4. Per the germline V gene, CDR1 is SQVTM and CDR2 is ANQGSEA. The CDR3 sequence: CSVEPRTGEKLFF. The CDR3 DNA sequence: TGCAGCGTTGAACCCAGGACAGGGGAAAAACTGTTTTTT.

The chain combines TRBV7-9 with TRBJ2-2; 10 bases align to TRBD2. The CDR3 sequence is 17 residues long. Germline V gene data show CDR1 as SEHNR and CDR2 as FQNEAQ (reference sequence). V trimming: 5 bases; J trimming: 9 bases; junction bases outside the gene matches: 15. CDR3 residues: CASSLPGSGRPERELFF. CDR3 nucleotides: TGTGCCAGCAGCCTCCCCGGTAGCGGGAGGCCTGAGAGGGAGCTGTTTTTT. Complete variable domain (other parts from reference TRBV7-9 and TRBJ2-2): DTGVSQNPRHKITKRGQNVTFRCDPISEHNRLYWYRQTLGQGPEFLTYFQNEAQLEKSRLLSDRFSAERPKGSFSTLEIQRTEQGDSAMYLCASSLPGSGRPERELFFGEGSRLTVL.

This chain uses TRBV13 with TRBJ2-7; 8 nucleotides agree with TRBD1. Germline values: CDR1 PRHDT, CDR2 FYEKMQ (reference sequence). The trim removed 8 bases at V and 4 bases at J, leaving 4 bases unmatched. This CDR3 region has 12 residues. The CDR3 reads CASGQGSYEQYF. The CDR3 region has the DNA TGTGCCAGCGGACAGGGTTCGTACGAGCAGTACTTC. Together with reference TRBV13 and TRBJ2-7, the CDR3 gives the full variable domain: AAGVIQSPRHLIKEKRETATLKCYPIPRHDTVYWYQQGPGQDPQFLISFYEKMQSDKGSIPDRFSAQQFSDYHSELNMSSLELGDSALYFCASGQGSYEQYFGPGTRLTVT.